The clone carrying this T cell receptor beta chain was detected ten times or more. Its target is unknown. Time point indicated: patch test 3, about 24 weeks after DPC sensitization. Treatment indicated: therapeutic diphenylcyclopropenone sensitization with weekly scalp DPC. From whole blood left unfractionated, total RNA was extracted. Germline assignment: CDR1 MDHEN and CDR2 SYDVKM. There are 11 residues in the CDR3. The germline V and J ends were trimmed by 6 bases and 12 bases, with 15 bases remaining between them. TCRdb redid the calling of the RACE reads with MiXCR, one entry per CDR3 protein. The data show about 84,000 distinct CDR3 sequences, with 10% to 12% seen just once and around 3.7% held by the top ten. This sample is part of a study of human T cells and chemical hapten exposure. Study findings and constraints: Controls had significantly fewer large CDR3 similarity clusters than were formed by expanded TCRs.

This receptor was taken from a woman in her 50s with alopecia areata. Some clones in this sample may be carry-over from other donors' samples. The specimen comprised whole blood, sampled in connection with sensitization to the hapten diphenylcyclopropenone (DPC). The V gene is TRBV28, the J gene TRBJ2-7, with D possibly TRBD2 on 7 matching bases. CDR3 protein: CASRTGTTTYF. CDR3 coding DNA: TGTGCCAGCAGAACAGGGACTACCACGTACTTC.